This entry concerns a single TCR beta chain. This sample was included in a study of blood T cell repertoires in COVID-19. In the study overall: Sites in the United States, Italy and Spain provided acute and convalescent COVID-19 samples.

As originally analysed: Amplifying reference gene primers gave estimates of nucleated cell counts. TCRdb's table, derived via immunoSEQ multiplex PCR, lists solely in-frame clones and lacks some. V and J calls and clone size are those listed in that table; D and trimming were worked out from the DNA. Among around 250,000 clones, roughly 80% were seen once, and the ten largest hold about 3.4%. Recovery among Cohort 3 donors was established by two negative PCRs, clearance, or symptom resolution. Trimming at V came to 3 bases and at J to 7 bases, leaving 10 bases not matched to a gene. CDR3 size: 14 residues. Germline CDR1 is SGHRS and CDR2 is YFSETQ.

The V and J genes are TRBV5-1 and TRBJ2-7; 7 bases fit TRBD1. Source material: PBMCs or T cells enriched from blood (not recorded which). The receptor's source is a man aged 45 to 65 who had recovered from COVID-19. CDR3 residues: CASSYGTDFGEQYF. The DNA for the CDR3 is TGCGCCAGCAGCTACGGGACAGATTTTGGGGAGCAGTACTTC.